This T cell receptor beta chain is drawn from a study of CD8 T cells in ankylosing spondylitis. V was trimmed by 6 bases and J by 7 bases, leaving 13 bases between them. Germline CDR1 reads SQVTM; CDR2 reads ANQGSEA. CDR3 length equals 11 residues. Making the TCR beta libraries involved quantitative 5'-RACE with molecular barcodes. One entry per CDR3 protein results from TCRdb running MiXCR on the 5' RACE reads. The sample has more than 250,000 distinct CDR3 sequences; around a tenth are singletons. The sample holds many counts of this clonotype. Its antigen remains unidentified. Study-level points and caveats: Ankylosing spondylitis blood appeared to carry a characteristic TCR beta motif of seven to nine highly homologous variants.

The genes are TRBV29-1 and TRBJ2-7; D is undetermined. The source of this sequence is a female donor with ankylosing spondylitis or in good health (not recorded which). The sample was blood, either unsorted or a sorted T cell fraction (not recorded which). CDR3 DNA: TGCAGCGTGGATAACGGCGAGGAGCAGTACTTC. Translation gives CSVDNGEEQYF.